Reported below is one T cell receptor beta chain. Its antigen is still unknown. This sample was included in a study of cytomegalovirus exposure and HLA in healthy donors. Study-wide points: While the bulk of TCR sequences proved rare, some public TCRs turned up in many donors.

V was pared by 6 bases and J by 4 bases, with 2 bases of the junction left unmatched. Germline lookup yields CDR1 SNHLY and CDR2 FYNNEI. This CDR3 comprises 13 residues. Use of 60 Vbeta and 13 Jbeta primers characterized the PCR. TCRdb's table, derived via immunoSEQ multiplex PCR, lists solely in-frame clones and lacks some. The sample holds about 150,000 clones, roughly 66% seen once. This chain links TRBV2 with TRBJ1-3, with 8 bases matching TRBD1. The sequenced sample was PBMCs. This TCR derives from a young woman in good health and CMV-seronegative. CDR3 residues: CASRWTGGNTIYF. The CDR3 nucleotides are TGTGCCAGCAGATGGACAGGGGGAAACACCATATATTTT.